This TCR beta chain was captured by sequencing in a study of Graves' ophthalmopathy and Graves' hyperthyroidism. Study information: The authors collected peripheral blood at initial diagnosis, before any treatment.

Stable hyperthyroidism meant no progression to ophthalmopathy within 18 months of follow-up. General study findings and limits: In predicting ophthalmopathy progression, the model reached 65% to 71% sensitivity and roughly 74% specificity. Blood contained most expanded thyroid clonotypes exceeding 0.001 frequency.

This clonotype came up many times. Its antigen is as yet unknown. Beta-chain TCR CDR3 regions were amplified from RNA transcripts. An initial RT-PCR round employing HTBI primers preceded a second-round multiplex PCR. TCRdb reprocessed the multiplex PCR reads via MiXCR and lists one record per CDR3 protein. Of hundreds of thousands of distinct CDR3 sequences listed, around a fifth are singletons. The clonotype originates from a woman between 18 and 30 years old with stable Graves' hyperthyroidism. Some clones in this sample may be carry-over from other donors' samples. The material sequenced was peripheral blood.

This CDR3 reads CASRRSMVGELFF. Written as DNA, the CDR3 is TGTGCCAGCAGACGCTCTATGGTCGGGGAGCTGTTTTTT. The chain carries TRBV6-5 and TRBJ2-2; D is unresolved. The CDR3 is 13 amino acids. CDR1 and CDR2 (germline): MNHEY, SVGAGI. The V gene lost 6 bases and the J gene lost 7 bases, with 12 bases spanning the gap.